The rows below give T cell receptor beta chains drawn from one sample of a study of blood T cells in healthy people across ages. Via MiXCR, TCRdb re-called the 5' RACE reads, giving one row per CDR3 protein. Here the sample spans 600,000 to 650,000 distinct CDR3 sequences, under 70% being singletons. The sequencing sample was made of blood. The receptors were gathered from a man aged 60 to 75 in good health. Both conserved end residues are part of each CDR3. Each record gives: clone size, V gene, J gene, D gene, CDR3 DNA, CDR3 protein. The D gene is left open where the match is weak. Some rows have no size entry. The others give once, few or many, or a class for an expanded clone.

>.|TRBV11-2|TRBJ2-3|TRBD2
TGTGCCAGCAGCTTGACTAGCGGGGGGGCCGCAGATACGCAGTATTTT
CASSLTSGGAADTQYF
>.|TRBV28|TRBJ1-2|.
TGTGCCAGCAGTTCCCCCTCGCAGGGCGTCTATGGCTACACCTTC
CASSSPSQGVYGYTF
>once|TRBV21-1|TRBJ1-5|.
TGTGCCAGCAGCGCTAACCGGGACAGCCCTTATAGCAATCAGCCCCAGCATTTT
CASSANRDSPYSNQPQHF
>once|TRBV10-2|TRBJ2-1|.
TGCGCCAGTTCTAGGGAGTGGGCGAACGATGAGCAGTTCTTC
CASSREWANDEQFF
>few|TRBV27|TRBJ2-2|.
TGTGCCAGCAGTTTACAGGGGACGAACACCGGGGAGCTGTTTTTT
CASSLQGTNTGELFF
>.|TRBV2|TRBJ2-5|.
TGTGCCAGCGGGTACAGGGACCAAGAGACCCAGTACTTC
CASGYRDQETQYF
>.|TRBV10-1|TRBJ1-4|.
TGCGCCAGCAGTGATGAAAGGAATGAAAAACTGTTTTTT
CASSDERNEKLFF
>.|TRBV6-2/TRBV6-3|TRBJ2-7|.
TGTGCCAGCAGTTACTCCCGTACTAGTTATGGGCAGTACTTC
CASSYSRTSYGQYF
>.|TRBV5-1|TRBJ2-1|.
TGCGCCAGCAGCTCGGCGGACAGACCCTCCTACAATGAGCAGTTCTTC
CASSSADRPSYNEQFF
>few|TRBV20-1|TRBJ1-1|TRBD1
TGCAGTGCTAGGACAGGGGGCACGAACACTGAAGCTTTCTTT
CSARTGGTNTEAFF
>.|TRBV3-1|TRBJ2-1|TRBD1
TGTGCCAGCAGCCAAGCCGACAGGGCGAACAATGAGCAGTTCTTC
CASSQADRANNEQFF
>.|TRBV5-1|TRBJ2-7|.
TGCGCCAGCAGCCCCGCGGGCTTCGGCGAGCAGTACTTC
CASSPAGFGEQYF
>.|TRBV20-1|TRBJ2-7|TRBD2
TGCAGTGCTCCCCGGACTAGCTCCTACGAGCAGTACTTC
CSAPRTSSYEQYF
>.|TRBV27|TRBJ2-7|.
TGTGCCAGCAGTTTAAGGTATTTTACGGGGGAGAGCTCCTACGAGCAGTACTTC
CASSLRYFTGESSYEQYF
>.|TRBV12-3/TRBV12-4|TRBJ2-3|TRBD1
TGTGCCAGCAGTTTTTACCGGGACAGGGGGACAGATACGCAGTATTTT
CASSFYRDRGTDTQYF
>.|TRBV10-2|TRBJ2-5|.
TGCGCCAGCAGTGACAACCGAGATCCCGAGACCCAGTACTTC
CASSDNRDPETQYF
>once|TRBV7-2|TRBJ2-7|TRBD1
TGTGCCAGCAGCTTAGGACGGACAGGGCTCTCCTACGAGCAGTACTTC
CASSLGRTGLSYEQYF
>.|TRBV3-1|TRBJ2-5|.
TGTGCCAGCAGCCAACGTCCGATCCAAGAGACCCAGTACTTC
CASSQRPIQETQYF
>.|TRBV5-1|TRBJ2-3|.
TGCGCCAGCAGCTTGTCCCAAATCGACACAGATACGCAGTATTTT
CASSLSQIDTDTQYF
>.|TRBV5-1|TRBJ2-5|.
TGCGCCAGCAGCCTTTATGATGGTGTGGGAGAGACCCAGTACTTC
CASSLYDGVGETQYF
>few|TRBV3-1|TRBJ2-5|.
TGTGCCAGCAGCCAAGATCAATCTCCCGCGGAGACCCAGTACTTC
CASSQDQSPAETQYF
>many|TRBV7-9|TRBJ1-2|TRBD1
TGTGCCAGCAACCCCCGAAGGACAGGGGAAGGCTACACCTTC
CASNPRRTGEGYTF
>.|TRBV3-1|TRBJ1-2|.
TGTGCCAGCAGCCAAGGCACAGGGTATGGCTATGGCTACACCTTC
CASSQGTGYGYGYTF
>.|TRBV27|TRBJ2-3|.
TGTGCCAGCACCCGTACTGGTTTGGACACAGATACGCAGTATTTT
CASTRTGLDTDTQYF
>.|TRBV11-2|TRBJ2-5|TRBD2
TGTGCCAGCAGCTTAGCGGGCGGGGGGGCCTTAGAGACCCAGTACTTC
CASSLAGGGALETQYF
>.|TRBV15|TRBJ2-7|.
TGTGCCACCAGCAGAGATTACGATGACGAGCAGTACTTC
CATSRDYDDEQYF
>.|TRBV5-1|TRBJ1-1|TRBD1
TGCGCCAGCAGCCCCCTGTGGAGGGGGCTTGAGAACACTGAAGCTTTCTTT
CASSPLWRGLENTEAFF
>.|TRBV6-1|TRBJ2-3|TRBD1
TGTGCCAGCAGTGATCGGGGGACAGGGGGTATTACGCAGTATTTT
CASSDRGTGGITQYF
>.|TRBV5-1|TRBJ2-1|.
TGCGCCAGCAGCTTGGTAGGCGTTTACAATGAGCAGTTCTTC
CASSLVGVYNEQFF
>many|TRBV25-1|TRBJ2-3|.
TGTGCCAGCAGTGACCCAAACAGGGACGGGGCAGATACGCAGTATTTT
CASSDPNRDGADTQYF
>.|TRBV27|TRBJ1-1|.
TGTGCCAGCAGTTTAGAGACAGGTGCTGAAGCTTTCTTT
CASSLETGAEAFF
>.|TRBV5-5|TRBJ2-1|.
TGTGCCAGCAGCTTCCTTCAGCGGGCCCAGTTCTTC
CASSFLQRAQFF
>once|TRBV20-1|TRBJ2-1|TRBD2
TGCAGTGCTAGAAGCGGGGGGGCTCGCAATGAGCAGTTCTTC
CSARSGGARNEQFF
>.|TRBV7-2|TRBJ2-1|TRBD1
TGTGCCAGCGACGCGGGACAGGTATACAATGAGCAGTTCTTC
CASDAGQVYNEQFF
>.|TRBV7-9|TRBJ2-4|.
TGTGCCAGCAGCTTTGGTGGCGGGAATCTAGCCAAAAACATTCAGTACTTC
CASSFGGGNLAKNIQYF
>few|TRBV4-2|TRBJ2-6|.
TGTGCCAGCAGCCGTACACGCTCTGGGGCCAACGTCCTGACTTTC
CASSRTRSGANVLTF
>few|TRBV3-1|TRBJ1-2|TRBD1
TGTGCCAGCAGCCAGCCCGGACAGGGGAACTATGGCTACACCTTC
CASSQPGQGNYGYTF
>.|TRBV5-1|TRBJ2-7|.
TGCGCCAGCAGCTTGCAGCCTTACGAGCAGTACTTC
CASSLQPYEQYF
>.|TRBV15|TRBJ2-7|.
TGTGCCACCAGCAGAGAGCTCTCCAAGTCCATACCCTACGAGCAGTACTTC
CATSRELSKSIPYEQYF
>few|TRBV29-1|TRBJ2-3|TRBD2
TGCAGCGCCCAAGGGTTAGCGGGGGCGGATACGCAGTATTTT
CSAQGLAGADTQYF
>few|TRBV29-1|TRBJ2-1|TRBD1
TGCAGCGTTGGACAGGGTAGCTCCTACAATGAGCAGTTCTTC
CSVGQGSSYNEQFF
>few|TRBV9|TRBJ1-1|.
TGTGCCAGCAGCCTTGGACTTTTGAACACTGAAGCTTTCTTT
CASSLGLLNTEAFF
>few|TRBV29-1|TRBJ2-7|.
TGCAGCGTTGAGGCAGGGTCGACCTACGAGCAGTACTTC
CSVEAGSTYEQYF
>.|TRBV18|TRBJ1-1|TRBD1
TGTGCCAGCTCAGTTCGACAGGGAACGAACACTGAAGCTTTCTTT
CASSVRQGTNTEAFF
>.|TRBV20-1|TRBJ2-2|.
TGCAGTGCTACAGGCGGAACCGGGGAGCTGTTTTTT
CSATGGTGELFF
>.|TRBV18|TRBJ1-4|.
TGTGCCAGCTCACCTGAGGGGCTCAATGAAAAACTGTTTTTT
CASSPEGLNEKLFF
>once|TRBV4-1|TRBJ2-5|.
TGCACCAGCAGCCAAGTGCAACTGTACCAAGAGACCCAGTACTTC
CTSSQVQLYQETQYF
>once|TRBV4-1|TRBJ2-7|TRBD2
TGCGCCAGCAGCCAAGAGCGGGGGGCCCTCCTCTACAAGCAGTACTTC
CASSQERGALLYKQYF